The 19 T cell receptor beta chains below all came from one sample that was sequenced in a study of blood T cell repertoires in COVID-19. TCRdb's table, derived via immunoSEQ multiplex PCR, lists solely in-frame clones and lacks some. The table has almost 100,000 clones, roughly 86% seen once. Material for sequencing was peripheral blood. The receptor set was obtained from a middle-aged man with acute or convalescent COVID-19.

The chain joins TRBV29-1 to TRBJ1-1; no reliable D call. The CDR3 totals 11 residues. Per germline, CDR1 SQVTM and CDR2 ANQGSEA. V gave up 4 bases and J gave up 3 bases, with 6 bases separating them. The CDR3 loop reads CSVVRDTEAFF. In DNA, the CDR3 is TGCAGCGTTGTTCGGGACACTGAAGCTTTCTTT.

The genes are TRBV3-1 (or the pseudogene TRBV3-2) and TRBJ1-2; D possibly corresponds to TRBD1 (6 bases). Germline lookup yields CDR1 LGHDT and CDR2 YNNKEL (reference sequence). The CDR3 spans 13 residues. The germline V and J ends were trimmed by 3 bases and 8 bases, with 13 bases remaining between them. The CDR3 here is CASSQGTRGGYTF. CDR3 nucleotides: TGTGCCAGCAGCCAGGGGACCAGGGGAGGCTACACCTTC.

The chain combines TRBV2 with TRBJ1-5; tentatively, D is TRBD1 (5 bases). Between the trimmed V and J ends, which lost 5 bases and 1 base, there was a span of 12 bases. The CDR3 length is 15 residues. Germline CDR1 SNHLY, CDR2 FYNNEI. The chain's CDR3 is CASSSPGRSNQPQHF. In nucleotides, the CDR3 is TGTGCCAGCAGTTCACCAGGGCGAAGCAATCAGCCCCAGCATTTT.

The genes are TRBV4-2 and TRBJ1-2; D not resolved. The CDR3 contains 15 residues. CDR1 and CDR2 (germline): LGHNA, YNFKEQ. The V gene lost 1 base and the J gene lost 0 bases, with 9 bases spanning the gap. The CDR3 DNA is TGTGCCAGCAGCCAAGGGGAGATAACTAACTATGGCTACACCTTC. Translating it yields CASSQGEITNYGYTF.

This sequence joins TRBV20-1 and TRBJ2-2; maybe TRBD2 (5 bases). The V end lost 3 bases, the J end lost 1 base, and 9 bases lay between the germline ends. Looked up from germline, CDR1 is DFQATT and CDR2 is SNEGSKA (reference sequence). CDR3 length equals 14 residues. CDR3 region: CSASRAGNTGELFF. CDR3 nucleotides: TGCAGTGCTAGTAGGGCGGGGAACACCGGGGAGCTGTTTTTT.

The V and J genes are TRBV21-1 and TRBJ2-1; the tabulated D call, TRBD2, remains unverified against the DNA. TRBV21-1 is labeled a pseudogene. This CDR3 region has 15 residues. CDR3 nucleotides: TGTGCCATCGTATCCGGGACTAGCGGGAGAGTTGAGCAGTTCTTC. Translation gives CAIVSGTSGRVEQFF.

The chain employs TRBV3-1 (or the pseudogene TRBV3-2) and TRBJ2-2, with 8 nucleotides matching TRBD1. Trimming removed 7 bases from V and 5 bases from J; junction bases left unmatched: 3. Per germline, CDR1 LGHDT and CDR2 YNNKEL (reference sequence). The CDR3 consists of 13 residues. The CDR3 is CASNDRGTGELFF. The DNA of the CDR3 is TGTGCCAGCAACGACAGGGGAACCGGGGAGCTGTTTTTT.

This chain connects TRBV5-8 to TRBJ1-1; D gene unclear. This CDR3 comprises 15 residues. The germline V gene has CDR1 SGHTS and CDR2 YDEGEE. The ends were cut back, 2 bases at V and 6 bases at J, with 17 bases in the middle. The CDR3 sequence: CASSFALMTRAEAFF. In nucleotides, the CDR3 is TGTGCCAGCAGCTTTGCTTTGATGACTAGGGCTGAAGCTTTCTTT.

The chain combines TRBV5-1 with TRBJ2-1, with 8 bases fitting TRBD2. Germline trimming cut 2 bases from V and 0 bases from J; bases unmatched to any gene: 4. Germline V gene lookup returns CDR1 SGHRS and CDR2 YFSETQ. The CDR3 totals 16 residues. The CDR3 loop reads CASSFLAGSSYNEQFF. CDR3 DNA sequence: TGCGCCAGCAGCTTCTTAGCGGGAAGCTCCTACAATGAGCAGTTCTTC.

The chain couples TRBV20-1 to TRBJ2-1; 9 bases align to TRBD1. CDR3 length equals 16 residues. Trimming cost V 3 bases and J 5 bases; bases outside gene matches: 11. Per the germline V gene, CDR1 is DFQATT and CDR2 is SNEGSKA (reference sequence). CDR3 DNA: TGCAGTGCTAGTGCGCCGGGACAGGGTAGGGACAATGAGCAGTTCTTC. Protein product: CSASAPGQGRDNEQFF.

DNA for the CDR3: TGTGCCAGCAGCCTTACAGCCGGGACAGGGGACCCCACCGGGGAGCTGTTTTTT. Its protein is CASSLTAGTGDPTGELFF. The chain carries TRBV7-3 and TRBJ2-2, with 10 positions matching TRBD1. CDR3 length equals 18 residues. CDR1 is SGHTA and CDR2 is FQGTGA in the germline V gene. Trimming cost V 5 bases and J 4 bases; bases outside gene matches: 13. Using reference TRBV7-3 and TRBJ2-2 for the parts outside the CDR3, the full variable domain is GAGVSQTPSNKVTEKGKYVELRCDPISGHTALYWYRQSLGQGPEFLIYFQGTGAADDSGLPNDRFFAVRPEGSVSTLKIQRTERGDSAVYLCASSLTAGTGDPTGELFFGEGSRLTVL.

The chain is built from TRBV19 and TRBJ2-1; 11 nucleotides line up with TRBD2. The V gene's germline CDR1 is LNHDA and CDR2 SQIVND (reference sequence). The CDR3 totals 15 residues. The junction had 7 bases not matched to a gene; V was cut back by 9 bases and J by 3 bases. Here the CDR3 reads CASTIAGGFYNEQFF. The CDR3 nucleotides are TGTGCCAGCACAATAGCGGGAGGGTTCTACAATGAGCAGTTCTTC.

V usage is TRBV5-1 and J usage is TRBJ1-4, with D tentatively TRBD1 (5 bases). CDR1 is SGHRS, CDR2 YFSETQ, per germline. This CDR3 has 15 amino acids. The ends were cut back, 7 bases at V and 0 bases at J, with 13 bases in the middle. The CDR3 region has the DNA TGCGCCAGCTCCCTCCAGGGTGCAACTAATGAAAAACTGTTTTTT. Protein product: CASSLQGATNEKLFF.

V usage is TRBV5-4 and J usage is TRBJ2-3; D remains ambiguous. Germline V gene lookup returns CDR1 SGHNT and CDR2 YYREEE (reference sequence). The CDR3 is 13 residues long. The ends were cut back, 1 base at V and 2 bases at J, with 5 bases in the middle. DNA of the CDR3: TGTGCCAGCAGCTTGACACACACAGATACGCAGTATTTT. Amino acids: CASSLTHTDTQYF.

Only a few counts were recorded for this clone. This same CDR3 is encoded by further DNA sequences in the sample. The rearrangement joins TRBV5-1 to TRBJ1-5; 9 bases align to TRBD1. From germline, CDR1 is SGHRS and CDR2 YFSETQ. The ends lost 4 bases at V and 4 bases at J; junction bases unmatched: 3. The CDR3 sequence is 14 residues long. CDR3 DNA: TGCGCCAGCAGCCTGGGGACAGGGAATCAGCCCCAGCATTTT. It translates to CASSLGTGNQPQHF.

A remark on this clone: This likely stems from a read error, as it lies one base from a far larger clone. The same CDR3 arises from other DNA sequences in this sample as well. This chain uses TRBV10-1 with TRBJ2-7, with 13 bases aligning to TRBD2. The CDR3 extends over 16 amino acids. Germline V CDR1 and CDR2: WNHNN, SYGVQD (reference sequence). The CDR3 DNA follows: TGCGCCAGCAGTGAGACCAGGACTAGCGGGAGCAACGAGCAATACTTC. Residues: CASSETRTSGSNEQYF.

V gene TRBV24-1 combines with J gene TRBJ2-3; D is possibly TRBD2 (6 bases). The CDR3 loop spans 17 amino acids. Germline CDR1 and CDR2: KGHDR and SFDVKD. Deletions cut 0 bases from V and 0 bases from J, with 12 bases between. In DNA form, the CDR3 reads TGTGCCACCAGTGATTTGCACGTGGGAGGTAGCACAGATACGCAGTATTTT. This translates into CATSDLHVGGSTDTQYF.

The V call is TRBV4-1, the J call TRBJ1-2; TRBD1 matches 7 bases. V lost 1 base and J lost 5; bases outside the gene matches: 13. The CDR3 contains 17 residues. The germline gives CDR1 MGHRA, CDR2 YSYEKL. The CDR3 is CASSQVEGQSGLYGYTF. The CDR3 DNA reads TGCGCCAGCAGCCAAGTGGAGGGACAGTCGGGGCTTTATGGCTACACCTTC.

The CDR3 reads CASSFFTANTEAFF. CDR3 DNA: TGTGCCAGCAGCTTTTTTACAGCGAACACTGAAGCTTTCTTT. The chain is built from TRBV11-2 and TRBJ1-1; D gene ambiguous. Germline V lookup: CDR1 SGHAT, CDR2 FQNNGV. CDR3 size: 14 residues. V lost 3 bases to trimming and J lost 1 base, with 9 bases between them. The variable domain in full, with the rest retrieved from reference TRBV11-2 and TRBJ1-1, is EAGVAQSPRYKIIEKRQSVAFWCNPISGHATLYWYQQILGQGPKLLIQFQNNGVVDDSQLPKDRFSAERLKGVDSTLKIQPAKLEDSAVYLCASSFFTANTEAFFGQGTRLTVV.